This record concerns one T cell receptor beta chain sequence. This clone was detected only once. Its antigen is not yet known. No quality values exist for individual bases; no much larger clone is one base distant. The CDR3 spans 15 residues, from the cysteine through the phenylalanine. The CDR3 DNA has 45 bases and is translated from base 1. According to the germline V gene, CDR1 reads SNHLY and CDR2 reads FYNNEI. V loses 8 bases, J loses 0 bases, and the germline ends lie 14 bases apart. The data belong to a study of OX40 agonist ivuxolimab in advanced cancers. Background on the whole study: The costimulatory receptor OX40 (CD134) was targeted by ivuxolimab, a fully human IgG2 agonistic monoclonal antibody. Intravenous ivuxolimab was administered to patients every 2 weeks at six dose levels: 0.01, 0.1, 0.3, 1.5, 3 and 10 mg/kg. Of the 50 to 55 dose-escalation patients, hepatocellular carcinoma was present in about 20, melanoma in around 15, renal cell carcinoma in 9 and head and neck cancer in 9. In the dose-escalation cohort, 82.7% of patients were male, and the mean age was approximately 60 years, with a range of roughly 23 to 85. Prior anti-PD-1, anti-PD-L1 or anti-CTLA-4 therapy was permitted, and roughly two fifths of dose-escalation patients had received checkpoint inhibitors. Partial responses occurred in three dose-escalation patients, of whom one had hepatocellular carcinoma and two had cutaneous melanoma. The purpose of peripheral TCRbeta sequencing was to test whether ivuxolimab changed TCR sequence diversity and led to clonal T-cell expansion. The paper describes the monotherapy dose-escalation part (N = 52 patients) of the phase I trial of ivuxolimab.

Patients with autoimmune disease history or receiving systemic immunosuppression were excluded from the trial. Peripheral blood for TCR sequencing was collected from all dose cohorts at baseline, on cycle 4 day 1, and on cycle 7 day 1. Samples were obtained from an open-label, multicenter, first-in-human phase I dose-escalation trial of ivuxolimab. The trial enrolled adults with locally advanced or metastatic head and neck squamous cell, hepatocellular, melanoma or renal cell carcinoma. Before TCR sequencing, CD4+ T cells and CD8+ T cells from peripheral blood were sorted into separate populations. The paper as a whole reports these results and caveats: After ivuxolimab, CD8+ T cells had more expanded clones than CD4+ T cells on average. Antigen specificity was not determined for the clonally expanded peripheral T cells. At doses of 0.1 to 3.0 mg/kg, clonal expansion of both CD4+ and CD8+ T cells in blood was seen between baseline and week 6. In the 0.1-3.0 mg/kg groups, partial responders had among the lowest normalized peripheral clonal expansion, particularly in CD8+ T cells. Low levels of normalized T-cell clonal expansion were also seen in some nonresponding patients.

For sequencing of the TCRbeta CDR3 region, genomic DNA was extracted from the sorted cells. The immunoSEQ Assay was used to sequence the TCRbeta CDR3 regions. TCRdb obtained this table from immuneACCESS and retained in-frame rearrangements with V and J assigned. These tables miss some clones; where compared with another copy, unresolved V genes account for less than half of the shortfall, and the remainder is unexplained. In all, the sample holds around 68,000 clones, and 80% to 90% of those were seen once. About a sixth of the sample comes from the top ten. The input for sequencing was CD4+ or CD8+ T cells sorted from blood, taken in a trial of the OX40 agonist ivuxolimab. This chain is built from TRBV2 and TRBJ2-1; the D gene is unclear. The sequence was obtained from an adult with an advanced solid tumor such as melanoma, head and neck, liver or kidney cancer. The sequence in DNA is TGTGCCAGCGGTCGTGACCGGAGCTCCTACAATGAGCAGTTCTTC. This encodes CASGRDRSSYNEQFF.